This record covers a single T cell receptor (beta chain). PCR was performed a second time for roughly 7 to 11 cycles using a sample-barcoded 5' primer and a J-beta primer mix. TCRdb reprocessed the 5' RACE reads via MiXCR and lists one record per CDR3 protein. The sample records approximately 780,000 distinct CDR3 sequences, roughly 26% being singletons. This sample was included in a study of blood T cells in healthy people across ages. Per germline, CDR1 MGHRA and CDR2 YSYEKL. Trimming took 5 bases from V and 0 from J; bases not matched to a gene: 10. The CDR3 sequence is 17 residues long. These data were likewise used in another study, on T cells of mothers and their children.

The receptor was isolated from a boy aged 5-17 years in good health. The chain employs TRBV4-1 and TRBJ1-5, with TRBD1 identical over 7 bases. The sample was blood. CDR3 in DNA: TGCGCCAGCAGCGAAAGGGACAGCTCCTATAGCAATCAGCCCCAGCATTTT. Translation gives CASSERDSSYSNQPQHF.